These 20 T cell receptor beta chains came from one sample sequenced in a study of cytomegalovirus exposure and HLA in healthy donors (TCRdb year 2017). Library method: the immunoSEQ multiplex PCR assay. TCRdb carries this immuneACCESS record with in-frame sequences only. Its versions omit some clonotypes, under half of them owing to an unresolved V gene in the studies checked, with the rest unexplained. This sample holds 240,000 or so clones; roughly 86% were observed only once. The ten top clones hold roughly 1.2% of the sample. The sequencing sample was made of PBMCs. These receptors came from a woman in her twenties or thirties in good health and CMV-seropositive.

The chain carries TRBV7-9 and TRBJ2-7; 8 bases align to TRBD2. The J segment lost 2 bases and the V segment lost 0 bases, leaving 15 bases of the junction unmatched. Germline CDR1 is SEHNR and CDR2 is FQNEAQ (reference sequence). This CDR3 spans 19 amino acids. The CDR3 region has the DNA TGTGCCAGCAGCTTAGCGGTGGTAGCGGGAAAAGGCGGGCCCTACGAGCAGTACTTC. Translated, it gives CASSLAVVAGKGGPYEQYF.

The chain recombines TRBV5-4 with TRBJ2-3; TRBD2 matches at 8 bases. The ends lost 0 bases at V and 4 bases at J; junction bases unmatched: 7. This CDR3 comprises 16 residues. Germline CDR1 and CDR2: SGHNT and YYREEE (reference sequence). CDR3 loop: CASSLDLAGGADTQYF. DNA for the CDR3: TGTGCCAGCAGCTTGGACCTAGCGGGTGGGGCAGATACGCAGTATTTT.

The V and J genes are TRBV5-1 and TRBJ1-2; D gene unclear. CDR1 is SGHRS, CDR2 YFSETQ, per germline. CDR3 length equals 18 residues. V shed 0 bases and J shed 0 bases, with 18 bases lying between them. DNA of the CDR3: TGCGCCAGCAGCTTGGACGGTGCTCTTCCCCTAGCTAACTATGGCTACACCTTC. This translates into CASSLDGALPLANYGYTF. Using reference TRBV5-1 and TRBJ1-2 for the parts outside the CDR3, the full variable domain is KAGVTQTPRYLIKTRGQQVTLSCSPISGHRSVSWYQQTPGQGLQFLFEYFSETQRNKGNFPGRFSGRQFSNSRSEMNVSTLELGDSALYLCASSLDGALPLANYGYTFGSGTRLTVV.

About this clone itself: This CDR3 is also generated by other DNA sequences in the sample. V is TRBV6-1 and J is TRBJ2-7, with 7 bases that match TRBD1. J gave up 0 bases and V 4 bases, and 0 bases lay outside the gene matches. From germline, CDR1 is MNHNS and CDR2 SASEGT. The CDR3 contains 13 residues. This chain's CDR3 is CASSAGGSYEQYF. The CDR3, as DNA: TGTGCCAGCAGTGCAGGGGGCTCCTACGAGCAGTACTTC.

With regard to this clone: The same CDR3 is also encoded by other DNA sequences in this sample. The chain uses TRBV19 and TRBJ1-2; D is undetermined. Germline CDR1 reads LNHDA; CDR2 reads SQIVND (reference sequence). Trimming left V 1 base short and J 0 bases short, with 9 bases between. The CDR3 has 15 residues. The CDR3 loop is CASSIVAGSNYGYTF. The CDR3 DNA is TGTGCCAGTAGTATAGTGGCAGGTTCTAACTATGGCTACACCTTC.

The chain uses TRBV5-1 and TRBJ2-3; 15 positions agree with TRBD2. Germline V gene data show CDR1 as SGHRS and CDR2 as YFSETQ. The CDR3 has 17 residues. V shed 4 bases, J shed 3 bases, and the junction held 6 bases outside the gene matches. CDR3 loop: CASSLGLAGGVTDTQYF. The CDR3 DNA sequence: TGCGCCAGCAGCCTGGGACTAGCGGGAGGCGTTACAGATACGCAGTATTTT.

There are a few counts of this clone. This rearrangement joins TRBV13 to TRBJ2-7; D perhaps matches TRBD2 (5 bases). The V gene lost 7 bases and the J gene lost 0 bases, with 13 bases spanning the gap. This CDR3 region has 14 residues. In germline, CDR1 is PRHDT, CDR2 FYEKMQ (reference sequence). The CDR3 spells CASNEAGSSYEQYF. The CDR3 region has the DNA TGTGCCAGCAATGAAGCTGGGAGCTCCTACGAGCAGTACTTC.

This clone was seen a handful of times. V gene TRBV5-1 combines with J gene TRBJ2-3; 8 bases align to TRBD1. The CDR3 totals 15 residues. V lost 1 base to trimming and J lost 7 bases; unmatched junction nucleotides: 8. Germline V gene data show CDR1 as SGHRS and CDR2 as YFSETQ. CDR3 coding DNA: TGCGCCAGCAGCTTGCGGCAGGGGGCGGGTTATACGCAGTATTTT. This gives the protein CASSLRQGAGYTQYF.

This chain connects TRBV2 to TRBJ2-7, with a possible D match to TRBD2 (6 bases). V lost 8 bases and J 2 bases, leaving 16 bases between the germline ends. This CDR3 region has 14 residues. Germline V gives CDR1 SNHLY, CDR2 FYNNEI. CDR3 residues: CASGIGTLTYEQYF. CDR3 coding DNA: TGTGCCAGCGGGATAGGGACTTTAACCTACGAGCAGTACTTC.

In this sample, this clone turned up a few times. This chain uses TRBV28 with TRBJ1-5, with 9 nucleotides matching TRBD1. The V gene's germline CDR1 is MDHEN and CDR2 SYDVKM. This CDR3 has 15 amino acids. Trimming cost V 7 bases and J 4 bases; bases outside gene matches: 8. The CDR3 loop is CASIKGTGQNQPQHF. The CDR3 DNA follows: TGTGCCAGCATTAAAGGGACAGGGCAAAATCAGCCCCAGCATTTT.

V gene TRBV4-2 combines with J gene TRBJ1-5; maybe TRBD1 (6 bases). V lost 1 base and J lost 6, with 16 bases in between. Looked up from germline, CDR1 is LGHNA and CDR2 is YNFKEQ. The CDR3 length is 16 residues. CDR3 amino acids: CASSQVVSDRTQPQHF. CDR3 DNA: TGTGCCAGCAGCCAAGTCGTCTCGGACAGAACTCAGCCCCAGCATTTT.

V usage is TRBV7-2 and J usage is TRBJ2-4; a weak D match, TRBD1 (5 bases). This CDR3 has 17 residues. Deletions cut 1 base from V and 0 bases from J, with 13 bases between. Per the germline V gene, CDR1 is SGHTA and CDR2 is FQGNSA. CDR3 region: CASSLGMTVLAKNIQYF. The CDR3 region has the DNA TGTGCCAGCAGCTTAGGCATGACAGTTTTAGCCAAAAACATTCAGTACTTC.

This clone was detected a few times. The chain links TRBV11-1 to TRBJ1-2; a possible D gene is TRBD1 (5 bases). The germline gives CDR1 SGHAT, CDR2 FQDESV (reference sequence). The V end was cut by 5 bases, the J end by 4 bases, with 11 bases between. The CDR3 loop spans 13 amino acids. CDR3 residues: CASSVGQGYGYTF. CDR3 nucleotide sequence: TGTGCCAGCAGCGTAGGACAAGGCTATGGCTACACCTTC.

A single count supports this clone. The chain is built from TRBV27 and TRBJ2-3; 9 bases are a match to TRBD2. Germline V gene data show CDR1 as MNHEY and CDR2 as SMNVEV (reference sequence). The CDR3 length is 17 residues. Unmatched junction bases numbered 14, after V lost 5 bases and J lost 5 bases. DNA for the CDR3: TGTGCCAGCAGTCCTCCGCGGTTAACACTAGCGGGAGATACGCAGTATTTT. Translating gives CASSPPRLTLAGDTQYF.

The CDR3 sequence is CASSQATVSYNEQFF. For the CDR3, the DNA is TGTGCCAGCTCACAAGCGACAGTTTCCTACAATGAGCAGTTCTTC. This chain joins TRBV18 and TRBJ2-1, with TRBD1 as a possible D gene (5 bases). Germline lookup yields CDR1 KGHSH and CDR2 LQKENI. The CDR3 extends over 15 amino acids. V dropped 4 bases and J dropped 1 base, with 11 bases sitting between them.

The chain carries TRBV11-2 and TRBJ2-7, with D possibly TRBD2 on 5 matching bases. Trimming took 4 bases from V and 4 from J, leaving 14 bases between them. This CDR3 has 14 residues. Germline assignment: CDR1 SGHAT and CDR2 FQNNGV. CDR3 loop: CASSSTNQIYEQYF. For the CDR3, the DNA is TGTGCCAGCAGCTCGACTAACCAAATTTACGAGCAGTACTTC.

This sequence joins TRBV9 and TRBJ2-7; D is possibly TRBD2 (6 bases). Between the trimmed V and J ends, which lost 3 bases and 1 base, there was a span of 11 bases. From germline, CDR1 is SGDLS and CDR2 YYNGEE. This CDR3 contains 14 residues. The CDR3 DNA sequence: TGTGCCAGCAGCGCCGGGACTCGGTCCTACGAGCAGTACTTC. Residues: CASSAGTRSYEQYF.

The chain couples TRBV4-1 to TRBJ1-5, with D maybe TRBD1 (6 bases). CDR1 and CDR2 (germline): MGHRA, YSYEKL. Trimming stripped 2 bases from V and 3 bases from J, with 11 bases between. The CDR3 runs to 15 residues. CDR3 sequence (DNA): TGCGCCAGCAGCCAACGCCAGGGGTTCAATCAGCCCCAGCATTTT. The encoded protein is CASSQRQGFNQPQHF.

The chain couples TRBV28 to TRBJ2-1; D is perhaps TRBD1 (7 bases). Germline V lookup: CDR1 MDHEN, CDR2 SYDVKM. The CDR3 consists of 19 residues. V was cut by 4 bases and J by 2 bases, with 24 bases left in between. The CDR3, as DNA: TGTGCCAGCAGTTCCCTTCGAGGAGGGGGCCCTTTTACCTACAATGAGCAGTTCTTC. Residues: CASSSLRGGGPFTYNEQFF.

The V and J genes are TRBV7-9 and TRBJ2-2, with 8 bases identical to TRBD2. Germline V gene data show CDR1 as SEHNR and CDR2 as FQNEAQ (reference sequence). This CDR3 comprises 16 residues. V shed 5 bases and J 7 bases; nucleotides not matched to a gene: 12. The CDR3 is CASSPPSGSRIGELFF. The CDR3 DNA reads as TGTGCCAGCAGCCCCCCCAGCGGGAGCAGGATCGGGGAGCTGTTTTTT.